The 23 T cell receptor beta chains in this list originate from one sample, sequenced in a study of Graves' ophthalmopathy and Graves' hyperthyroidism. RNA transcripts were the template, and TCR beta CDR3 regions were amplified from them. An opening RT-PCR round employed HTBI primers and preceded a second-round multiplex PCR. TCRdb reanalysed the multiplex PCR reads using MiXCR and keeps one entry per CDR3 protein. The table includes over a million distinct CDR3 sequences, roughly two fifths detected once. Input material: peripheral blood or thyroid tissue (not recorded which). These receptors came from an adult man with Graves' hyperthyroidism.

This clonotype appeared a few times. The junction departs from the called germline gene at one end, perhaps through a read error. The chain combines TRBV7-2 with TRBJ1-1, with D possibly TRBD1 on 6 matching bases. CDR1 is SGHTA and CDR2 is FQGNSA in the germline V gene. There are 15 residues in the CDR3. The CDR3 sequence: CASSLTGTQNTETFF. CDR3 sequence (DNA): TGTGCCAGCAGCTTGACAGGCACTCAGAACACTGAAACTTTCTTT.

This clonotype was detected ten times or more. The J gene is TRBJ1-5, the V gene TRBV7-6; D is undetermined. The V and J ends lost 4 bases and 0 bases respectively, with 7 bases between them. This CDR3 region has 14 residues. Germline V gene data show CDR1 as SGHVS and CDR2 as FNYEAQ. In nucleotides, the CDR3 is TGTGCCAGCAGCTCCTTAGATAGCAATCAGCCCCAGCATTTT. Protein product: CASSSLDSNQPQHF. The full variable domain, completed using reference TRBV7-6 and TRBJ1-5, is GAGVSQSPRYKVTKRGQDVALRCDPISGHVSLYWYRQALGQGPEFLTYFNYEAQQDKSGLPNDRFSAERPEGSISTLTIQRTEQRDSAMYRCASSSLDSNQPQHFGDGTRLSIL.

This clonotype was counted many times. The V call is TRBV15, the J call TRBJ1-2, with 7 nucleotides matching TRBD1. Germline CDR1 LNHNV, CDR2 YYDKDF (reference sequence). The CDR3 has 15 amino acids. V lost 5 bases, J lost 4 bases, and 10 bases stayed unmatched. The CDR3 bases are TGTGCCACCAGCCCCCCTACAGGGGATCTCTATGGCTACACCTTC. It yields the protein CATSPPTGDLYGYTF.

The V gene is TRBV20-1, the J gene TRBJ2-7, with 7 nucleotides matching TRBD1. Germline V CDR1 and CDR2: DFQATT, SNEGSKA (reference sequence). The V segment lost 8 bases and the J segment 6 bases; nucleotides outside the gene matches: 19. The CDR3 is 15 residues long. The CDR3 coding sequence is TGCAGTAGCCTCGGCTTCCCACGCAACAGGGGCGAGCAGTACTTC. Translation gives CSSLGFPRNRGEQYF.

This chain joins TRBV20-1 and TRBJ1-1; D remains unclear. The germline V and J ends were trimmed by 5 bases and 1 base, with 8 bases remaining between them. This CDR3 is 12 amino acids long. Per the germline V gene, CDR1 is DFQATT and CDR2 is SNEGSKA (reference sequence). CDR3 in amino acids: CSAGVGNTEAFF. Written as DNA, the CDR3 is TGCAGTGCTGGAGTAGGGAACACTGAAGCTTTCTTT.

The rearrangement links TRBV30 to TRBJ2-3; 11 bases agree with TRBD1. Germline-derived CDR1 and CDR2 are GTSNPN and SVGIG (reference sequence). CDR3 size: 16 residues. J was trimmed by 3 bases and V by 1 base; bases with no gene match: 6. The CDR3 sequence is CAWSGDRGILTDTQYF. Here the CDR3 DNA reads TGTGCCTGGAGTGGGGACAGGGGGATCCTTACAGATACGCAGTATTTT.

This clonotype came up many times. The J gene is TRBJ2-7, the V gene TRBV20-1; 11 nucleotides agree with TRBD2. The germline gives CDR1 DFQATT, CDR2 SNEGSKA (reference sequence). The CDR3 contains 13 residues. Germline trimming cut 6 bases from V and 5 bases from J; bases unmatched to any gene: 6. As DNA, the CDR3 is TGCAGTGCGTTGGGACTAGCGGTAAACGAGCAGTACTTC. The encoded protein is CSALGLAVNEQYF.

This clonotype was seen once. The chain links TRBV7-2 to TRBJ1-2, with 8 bases matching TRBD1. The V gene end was trimmed by 7 bases and the J gene end by 7 bases; junction bases not matched to a gene: 5. Germline V lookup: CDR1 SGHTA, CDR2 FQGNSA. The CDR3 has 12 residues. This CDR3 is CASITGGSGYTF. The CDR3 bases are TGTGCCAGCATTACAGGGGGTAGTGGCTACACCTTC. Supplemented by reference TRBV7-2 and TRBJ1-2, the full variable domain reads GAGVSQSPSNKVTEKGKDVELRCDPISGHTALYWYRQSLGQGLEFLIYFQGNSAPDKSGLPSDRFSAERTGGSVSTLTIQRTQQEDSAVYLCASITGGSGYTFGSGTRLTVV.

V is TRBV28 and J is TRBJ1-1; TRBD1 agrees at 10 bases. The germline CDR1 and CDR2 sequences are MDHEN and SYDVKM. Trimming removed 6 bases from V and 6 bases from J; junction bases left unmatched: 19. The CDR3 spans 18 residues. CDR3 protein: CASSSPGQGPSSGSEAFF. The CDR3 DNA reads as TGTGCCAGCAGCTCTCCGGGACAGGGGCCGAGTAGTGGATCTGAAGCTTTCTTT.

To note about this clonotype: At one end, the junction sequence differs from germline, possibly due to a read error. The chain joins TRBV28 to TRBJ1-6; the D is unclear. Germline V gene lookup returns CDR1 MDHEN and CDR2 SYDVKM. This CDR3 is 15 amino acids long. In nucleotides, the CDR3 is TGTGCCACCAGTAAATCGAGCTCCTATAATTCACCCCTCCACTTT. It yields the protein CATSKSSSYNSPLHF.

The chain combines TRBV7-9 with TRBJ1-1, with D tentatively TRBD1 (5 bases). The germline CDR1 and CDR2 sequences are SEHNR and FQNEAQ (reference sequence). V dropped 7 bases and J dropped 1 base, with 16 bases sitting between them. The CDR3 is 15 amino acids. CDR3 nucleotides: TGTGCCAGCACCGACACCGGGAGGGGGAACACTGAAGCTTTCTTT. This sequence encodes CASTDTGRGNTEAFF.

This clonotype was seen ten or more times. The chain combines TRBV7-2 with TRBJ1-5, with D perhaps matching TRBD1 (5 bases). The CDR3 has 15 amino acids. The V gene lost 6 bases and the J gene lost 5 bases, with 17 bases spanning the gap. The germline V gene encodes CDR1 SGHTA and CDR2 FQGNSA. CDR3 nucleotides: TGTGCCAGCAGGACGGGACGCCCGAGGCATCAGCCCCAGCATTTT. Amino acid sequence: CASRTGRPRHQPQHF.

This sequence joins TRBV10-2 and TRBJ2-7; D not certain. The ends were cut back, 3 bases at V and 3 bases at J, with 15 bases in the middle. The CDR3 runs 15 residues. Germline loops: CDR1 WSHSY, CDR2 SAAADI. CDR3 coding DNA: TGCGCCAGCAGTGACCGATGGGATTATGGCTACGAGCAGTACTTC. It specifies CASSDRWDYGYEQYF.

This clonotype was seen a few times. The J gene is TRBJ2-7, the V gene TRBV28, with D hard to call. Trimming removed 7 bases at V and 1 base at J, with 20 bases between. The CDR3 consists of 16 residues. CDR1 MDHEN and CDR2 SYDVKM come from the germline V gene. The chain's CDR3 is CASKLNLAALSYEQYF. DNA for the CDR3: TGTGCCAGCAAGCTAAACCTGGCAGCCCTTTCCTACGAGCAGTACTTC.

The sample holds many counts of this clonotype. The rearrangement joins TRBV9 to TRBJ1-1, with D tentatively TRBD1 (5 bases). CDR3 length: 15 residues. Trimming took 4 bases from V and 4 from J, leaving 17 bases between them. CDR1 SGDLS and CDR2 YYNGEE come from the germline V gene. The CDR3 is CASSPPGQGVTEAFF. The CDR3 region has the DNA TGTGCCAGCAGCCCCCCGGGGCAGGGAGTCACTGAAGCTTTCTTT.

This clonotype was counted many times. The gene calls are TRBV29-1 and TRBJ2-7; TRBD2 aligns across 12 bases. After removal of 4 bases from V and 2 bases from J, the junction contained 0 bases not matched to a gene. The CDR3 loop spans 13 amino acids. Per germline, CDR1 SQVTM and CDR2 ANQGSEA. This CDR3 reads CSVASGRAYEQYF. Written as DNA, the CDR3 is TGCAGCGTTGCTAGCGGGAGGGCCTACGAGCAGTACTTC.

Here the CDR3 DNA reads TGTGCCGCGGGGGGACCGGGTCCGGGCGAGCAGTACTTC. Encoded protein: CAAGGPGPGEQYF. This chain connects TRBV7-9 to TRBJ2-7; TRBD2 matches 8 bases. V was pared by 11 bases and J by 6 bases, with 12 bases of the junction left unmatched. CDR1 is SEHNR and CDR2 is FQNEAQ in the germline V gene (reference sequence). The CDR3 has 13 residues.

V usage is TRBV20-1 and J usage is TRBJ2-7; D could derive from TRBD1 or TRBD2 (5 bases each). The CDR3 extends over 15 amino acids. V was pared by 6 bases and J by 7 bases, with 25 bases between. Germline CDR1 is DFQATT and CDR2 is SNEGSKA (reference sequence). The DNA for the CDR3 is TGCAGTGCCGGCCTCCTTTCCGGGGCCATACGAGAGCAGTACTTC. This sequence encodes CSAGLLSGAIREQYF.

This clonotype was detected many times. This chain's CDR3 is CASSLSERQGGKRYF. The CDR3 DNA follows: TGTGCCAGCAGTTTATCGGAACGGCAGGGGGGGAAAAGATACTTC. V is TRBV12-3 or TRBV12-4 and J is TRBJ2-5, with D possibly being TRBD1 or TRBD2 (7 bases each). Deletions cut 2 bases from V and 14 bases from J, with 24 bases between. CDR3 length: 15 amino acids.

In nucleotides, the CDR3 is TGCGCCAGCAGTGAGACCCGGACCGGGAGCAATCAGCCCCAGCATTTT. Encoded protein: CASSETRTGSNQPQHF. V usage is TRBV10-2 and J usage is TRBJ1-5, with no clear D. CDR1 is WSHSY, CDR2 SAAADI, per germline. Trimming removed 2 bases from V and 1 base from J, with 12 bases in between. This CDR3 region has 16 residues.

The chain couples TRBV7-3 to TRBJ1-1; 9 bases match TRBD1. The CDR3 sequence is 16 residues long. The V gene end was trimmed by 5 bases and the J gene end by 2 bases; junction bases not matched to a gene: 9. Looked up from germline, CDR1 is SGHTA and CDR2 is FQGTGA. As DNA, the CDR3 is TGTGCCAGCAGCCCCGGCGGGACAGGGCGAAACACTGAAGCTTTCTTT. It yields the protein CASSPGGTGRNTEAFF.

The chain couples TRBV27 to TRBJ2-7, with D maybe TRBD2 (5 bases). Trimming left V 5 bases short and J 4 bases short, with 15 bases between. CDR1 is MNHEY and CDR2 is SMNVEV in the germline V gene (reference sequence). The CDR3 contains 14 residues. The CDR3 DNA is TGTGCCAGCAGTCACTCGACGGGAAATTACGAGCAGTACTTC. Its protein product is CASSHSTGNYEQYF.

In its sample, this clonotype was seen many times. V is TRBV20-1 and J is TRBJ1-2, with D unclear. V was shortened by 5 bases and J by 6 bases, with 19 bases between the two germline ends. This CDR3 contains 14 residues. Germline V CDR1 and CDR2: DFQATT, SNEGSKA (reference sequence). For the CDR3, the DNA is TGCAGTGCTCTGTTTTCGTTGAAGCCCGATGGCTACACCTTC. Translation: CSALFSLKPDGYTF.